These T cell receptor beta chains were read from a single sample in a study of cytomegalovirus exposure and HLA in healthy donors. Profiling relied on immunoSEQ multiplex PCR, and the TCRdb table lists in-frame clones only, not all of them. The data hold about 280,000 clones, with around 90% observed a single time. The sequenced sample was PBMCs. The source of these receptors is a woman aged 18-29 years in good health and CMV-seronegative. The CDR3 runs from the conserved cysteine through the conserved F or W. Only some rows state a clone size, as once, few, many or a class for expanded clones.

V gene: TRBV11-3
clone size: NA
CDR3 length: 14
CDR3 protein: CASSGGAGVDEQFF

V gene: TRBV6-9
clone size: NA
CDR3 length: 14
CDR3 protein: CAFREPGSNQPQHF

V gene: TRBV6-1
clone size: NA
CDR3 length: 14
CDR3 protein: CASSPDRDGNTIYF

V gene: TRBV6-5
clone size: NA
CDR3 length: 13
CDR3 protein: CASRQVMNTEAFF

V gene: TRBV6-6
clone size: NA
CDR3 length: 14
CDR3 protein: CASSYSGGENEQFF

V gene: TRBV5-6
clone size: NA
CDR3 length: 14
CDR3 protein: CASSFPVDFYGYTF

V gene: TRBV7-3
clone size: NA
CDR3 length: 13
CDR3 protein: CASSLTGGEKLFF

V gene: TRBV10-1
clone size: once
CDR3 length: 17
CDR3 protein: CASSQPAPRYGAGELFF

V gene: TRBV6-1
clone size: NA
CDR3 length: 18
CDR3 protein: CASSDRIAGAESTDTQYF

V gene: TRBV12-5
clone size: NA
CDR3 length: 13
CDR3 protein: CACGDRREETQYF

V gene: TRBV9
clone size: NA
CDR3 length: 16
CDR3 protein: CASSVATQGSFYGYTF

V gene: TRBV29-1
clone size: NA
CDR3 length: 11
CDR3 protein: CSAGQANGYTF

V gene: TRBV9
clone size: few
CDR3 length: 17
CDR3 protein: CASSVHRDATTNEKLFF

V gene: TRBV6-1
clone size: NA
CDR3 length: 14
CDR3 protein: CASARAGENSPLHF

V gene: TRBV7-3
clone size: NA
CDR3 length: 16
CDR3 protein: CASSYSGGSSYNEQFF

V gene: TRBV5-1
clone size: NA
CDR3 length: 13
CDR3 protein: CASSSWTGSGYTF

V gene: TRBV7-9
clone size: NA
CDR3 length: 12
CDR3 protein: CASSFTVYGYTF

V gene: TRBV5-8
clone size: NA
CDR3 length: 14
CDR3 protein: CASNLPGGAYEQYF

V gene: TRBV6-5
clone size: once
CDR3 length: 11
CDR3 protein: CASIRGHEQYF

V gene: TRBV5-4
clone size: NA
CDR3 length: 15
CDR3 protein: CASRAGTSGVYEQFF

V gene: TRBV27
clone size: NA
CDR3 length: 16
CDR3 protein: CASSLLAGANTDTQYF

V gene: TRBV30
clone size: NA
CDR3 length: 12
CDR3 protein: CAWNQGPDGHTF

V gene: TRBV10-2
clone size: NA
CDR3 length: 15
CDR3 protein: CASSAWDRLTYEQYF

V gene: TRBV6-5
clone size: once
CDR3 length: 12
CDR3 protein: CASSLAGDTQYF

V gene: TRBV2
clone size: NA
CDR3 length: 15
CDR3 protein: CASSELLFGQAEAFF

V gene: TRBV9
clone size: once
CDR3 length: 16
CDR3 protein: CASTLGTSGSTDTQYF

V gene: TRBV12-5
clone size: NA
CDR3 length: 15
CDR3 protein: CASGLDSSGTGNHLF

V gene: TRBV13
clone size: NA
CDR3 length: 13
CDR3 protein: CASSVSRIQPQHF

V gene: TRBV5-1
clone size: NA
CDR3 length: 13
CDR3 protein: CASSIDSYNEQFF

V gene: TRBV25-1
clone size: NA
CDR3 length: 12
CDR3 protein: CASSVSGYEQYF

V gene: TRBV4-2
clone size: few
CDR3 length: 17
CDR3 protein: CASSQEAPAGGLYEQYF

V gene: TRBV6-5
clone size: NA
CDR3 length: 15
CDR3 protein: CASRLRGPSAYEQYF

V gene: TRBV6-5
clone size: NA
CDR3 length: 16
CDR3 protein: CASSYSAGRANYGYTF

V gene: TRBV27
clone size: NA
CDR3 length: 13
CDR3 protein: CASSPGGDQPQHF

V gene: TRBV5-1
clone size: NA
CDR3 length: 15
CDR3 protein: CASSGTDRGVREQYF

V gene: TRBV6-5
clone size: NA
CDR3 length: 15
CDR3 protein: CASTSAGGPIYEQYF

V gene: TRBV11-2
clone size: NA
CDR3 length: 14
CDR3 protein: CASSFTSGGETQYF

V gene: TRBV7-7
clone size: once
CDR3 length: 15
CDR3 protein: CASSLYLANTGELFF

V gene: TRBV4-2
clone size: NA
CDR3 length: 14
CDR3 protein: CASSPGLNTGELFF

V gene: TRBV15
clone size: NA
CDR3 length: 14
CDR3 protein: CATSLAGKDNEQFF

V gene: TRBV19
clone size: NA
CDR3 length: 19
CDR3 protein: CASSIHQWADPRSNYGYTF

V gene: TRBV10-3
clone size: NA
CDR3 length: 16
CDR3 protein: CAIHRATTPRDYEQYF

V gene: TRBV7-8
clone size: NA
CDR3 length: 12
CDR3 protein: CASSPDAGKLFF

V gene: TRBV6-5
clone size: NA
CDR3 length: 14
CDR3 protein: CASRPDRGSYGYTF

V gene: TRBV30
clone size: NA
CDR3 length: 12
CDR3 protein: CAWRGGRDGYTF

V gene: TRBV27
clone size: NA
CDR3 length: 14
CDR3 protein: CASSPLREDYGYTF

V gene: TRBV6-6
clone size: NA
CDR3 length: 15
CDR3 protein: CASRPGQFIGYEQYF

V gene: TRBV5-6
clone size: NA
CDR3 length: 17
CDR3 protein: CASSDSRGWQGNQPQHF

V gene: TRBV7-3
clone size: NA
CDR3 length: 15
CDR3 protein: CASSLTQAFYNEQFF

V gene: TRBV6-5
clone size: NA
CDR3 length: 16
CDR3 protein: CASSYSSWGRGYGYTF

V gene: TRBV5-1
clone size: NA
CDR3 length: 14
CDR3 protein: CASSLGSGRWEQYF

V gene: TRBV5-6
clone size: NA
CDR3 length: 15
CDR3 protein: CASGGSGSVVNEQFF

V gene: TRBV7-6
clone size: NA
CDR3 length: 14
CDR3 protein: CASSPGTTPIHERF

V gene: TRBV29-1
clone size: NA
CDR3 length: 12
CDR3 protein: CSVLHGPYEQYF

V gene: TRBV2
clone size: NA
CDR3 length: 13
CDR3 protein: CACVRGSGDTQYF

V gene: TRBV13
clone size: NA
CDR3 length: 18
CDR3 protein: CASSLNPGTGSPNYGYTF

V gene: TRBV28
clone size: NA
CDR3 length: 20
CDR3 protein: CASSSALVYAPQVNTGELFF

V gene: TRBV29-1
clone size: once
CDR3 length: 13
CDR3 protein: CSVWDREGTEAFF

V gene: TRBV6-1
clone size: NA
CDR3 length: 13
CDR3 protein: CASNRLVGYEQFF

V gene: TRBV19
clone size: NA
CDR3 length: 16
CDR3 protein: CASSKGTSVYSYEQYF